Below are 26 T cell receptor beta chains sequenced from a single sample in a study of shared clonotypes between healthy human individuals. Generated by immunoSEQ multiplex PCR, the TCRdb table keeps only in-frame clones and is missing some. The sample lists more than 1.2 million clones; 98% were seen once. Sequencing used naive CD4+ T cells sorted from blood. Subset defined: CD45RA+ positively selected. The receptors shown here come from a man aged 30 to 39 in good health.

This chain links TRBV27 with TRBJ2-7; no definite D call. The CDR3 has 14 residues. Germline V gives CDR1 MNHEY, CDR2 SMNVEV (reference sequence). V was clipped by 2 bases and J by 2 bases, with 10 bases between them. CDR3: CASSLEAAPYEQYF. The CDR3 bases are TGTGCCAGCAGTTTAGAGGCAGCCCCCTACGAGCAGTACTTC.

The rearrangement joins TRBV7-9 to TRBJ2-1; D is unresolved. The V and J ends lost 0 bases and 8 bases respectively, with 8 bases between them. This CDR3 has 13 amino acids. Germline CDR1 SEHNR, CDR2 FQNEAQ (reference sequence). The CDR3 reads CASSLARADEQFF. The CDR3 DNA sequence: TGTGCCAGCAGCTTAGCCCGCGCCGATGAGCAGTTCTTC. Based on the CDR3 plus reference TRBV7-9 and TRBJ2-1, the full variable domain is DTGVSQNPRHKITKRGQNVTFRCDPISEHNRLYWYRQTLGQGPEFLTYFQNEAQLEKSRLLSDRFSAERPKGSFSTLEIQRTEQGDSAMYLCASSLARADEQFFGPGTRLTVL.

The gene calls are TRBV15 and TRBJ2-2, with 7 bases matching TRBD2. The CDR3 is 17 residues long. With 0 bases clipped from V and 5 bases from J, the junction kept 9 bases outside the gene matches. From germline, CDR1 is LNHNV and CDR2 YYDKDF (reference sequence). CDR3 protein: CATSREIAGVGTGELFF. As DNA, the CDR3 is TGTGCCACCAGCAGAGAGATTGCGGGAGTGGGGACCGGGGAGCTGTTTTTT.

This clone appeared a single time. The chain recombines TRBV19 with TRBJ2-1; D possibly corresponds to TRBD2 (6 bases). The CDR3 is 13 amino acids. V lost 5 bases, J lost 7 bases, and 12 bases lay in between. Germline loops: CDR1 LNHDA, CDR2 SQIVND (reference sequence). CDR3: CASSGGTPNEQFF. CDR3 DNA sequence: TGTGCCAGTAGTGGGGGGACTCCTAATGAGCAGTTCTTC.

The V call is TRBV7-6, the J call TRBJ1-4; 7 bases are a match to TRBD1. V lost 4 bases and J lost 8; bases outside the gene matches: 7. The CDR3 is made up of 14 amino acids. The germline V gene encodes CDR1 SGHVS and CDR2 FNYEAQ. The CDR3 sequence is CASSSGTVIEKLFF. As DNA, the CDR3 is TGTGCCAGCAGCTCCGGGACAGTAATCGAAAAACTGTTTTTT. Complete variable domain (other parts from reference TRBV7-6 and TRBJ1-4): GAGVSQSPRYKVTKRGQDVALRCDPISGHVSLYWYRQALGQGPEFLTYFNYEAQQDKSGLPNDRFSAERPEGSISTLTIQRTEQRDSAMYRCASSSGTVIEKLFFGSGTQLSVL.

The chain employs TRBV11-2 and TRBJ2-3; D gene unclear. Trimming cost V 5 bases and J 1 base, with 10 bases left between them. Germline loops: CDR1 SGHAT, CDR2 FQNNGV. The CDR3 covers 14 residues. In DNA, the CDR3 is TGTGCCAGCAGCCTCCCTAGTGGCACAGATACGCAGTATTTT. Translated, it gives CASSLPSGTDTQYF.

The rearrangement links TRBV5-1 to TRBJ2-3; tentative D call: TRBD2 (6 bases). Germline-derived CDR1 and CDR2 are SGHRS and YFSETQ. This CDR3 spans 16 amino acids. Trimming shortened V by 2 bases and J by 0 bases, and 13 bases separated the two germline ends. CDR3 amino acids: CASSFSISGSTDTQYF. As DNA, the CDR3 is TGCGCCAGCAGCTTCTCAATTAGCGGTAGCACAGATACGCAGTATTTT.

As for this clone: Other DNA sequences in this specimen translate into the identical CDR3. The V and J genes are TRBV7-9 and TRBJ1-5; no clear D. Between the trimmed V and J ends, which lost 0 bases and 2 bases, there was a span of 5 bases. This CDR3 has 14 residues. Germline assignment: CDR1 SEHNR and CDR2 FQNEAQ (reference sequence). The CDR3 nucleotides are TGTGCCAGCAGCTTAGCTACAGGCAATCAGCCCCAGCATTTT. This encodes CASSLATGNQPQHF.

V usage is TRBV27 and J usage is TRBJ2-5, with D possibly TRBD1 on 6 matching bases. The CDR3 is 14 residues long. V was pared by 7 bases and J by 2 bases, with 14 bases between. CDR1 and CDR2 (germline): MNHEY, SMNVEV (reference sequence). The CDR3, as DNA: TGTGCCAGCAACACCTTAGGGACACAAGAGACCCAGTACTTC. This translates into CASNTLGTQETQYF.

The J gene is TRBJ2-1, the V gene TRBV7-2, with 9 bases matching TRBD2. V shed 2 bases, J shed 15 bases, and the junction held 8 bases outside the gene matches. This CDR3 comprises 13 residues. Germline V gene lookup returns CDR1 SGHTA and CDR2 FQGNSA. In DNA form, the CDR3 reads TGTGCCAGCAGCTTAACCGCGGCGGGAGGGTCGTTCTTC. The encoded protein is CASSLTAAGGSFF.

V usage is TRBV5-1 and J usage is TRBJ2-3; 7 bases agree with TRBD2. Germline V gene data show CDR1 as SGHRS and CDR2 as YFSETQ. Unmatched junction bases numbered 17, after V lost 1 base and J lost 6 bases. This CDR3 has 18 residues. CDR3 in amino acids: CASSLSIEAGGGRDTQYF. The CDR3 DNA reads TGCGCCAGCAGCTTGTCTATAGAGGCCGGGGGAGGGCGTGATACGCAGTATTTT.

V and J are TRBV9 and TRBJ2-5; D is ambiguous. The CDR3 consists of 14 residues. Germline values: CDR1 SGDLS, CDR2 YYNGEE. V shed 3 bases and J shed 4 bases, with 13 bases lying between them. The CDR3 reads CASSETLWGETQYF. CDR3 nucleotide sequence: TGTGCCAGCAGCGAGACCCTATGGGGAGAGACCCAGTACTTC. The full variable domain, in which reference TRBV9 and TRBJ2-5 provide the parts outside the CDR3, is DSGVTQTPKHLITATGQRVTLRCSPRSGDLSVYWYQQSLDQGLQFLIQYYNGEERAKGNILERFSAQQFPDLHSELNLSSLELGDSALYFCASSETLWGETQYFGPGTRLLVL.

The V and J genes are TRBV18 and TRBJ1-1; no clear D gene. Germline V gene data show CDR1 as KGHSH and CDR2 as LQKENI. The CDR3 length is 15 residues. The ends were cut back, 1 base at V and 7 bases at J, with 16 bases in the middle. The CDR3 bases are TGTGCCAGCTCACCACGCCGACGTTTTTTAAGTGAAGCTTTCTTT. Translating it yields CASSPRRRFLSEAFF.

Comments on this clone: Other nucleotide sequences from this sample produce the same CDR3. J is TRBJ2-7 and V is TRBV6-1; no clear D. The CDR3 length is 13 residues. Per germline, CDR1 MNHNS and CDR2 SASEGT. V was trimmed by 5 bases and J by 1 base, leaving 9 bases between them. Written as DNA, the CDR3 is TGTGCCAGCAGTAGGACGGCGTCCTACGAGCAGTACTTC. The encoded protein is CASSRTASYEQYF.

This rearrangement joins TRBV19 to TRBJ2-3; D is uncertain. V lost 3 bases and J lost 0, with 13 bases in between. Germline values: CDR1 LNHDA, CDR2 SQIVND (reference sequence). This CDR3 region has 16 residues. This CDR3 reads CASSIIPWASTDTQYF. The CDR3 DNA is TGTGCCAGTAGTATCATCCCGTGGGCTAGCACAGATACGCAGTATTTT.

The V call is TRBV6-1, the J call TRBJ2-1, with 11 bases fitting TRBD2. Trimming removed 7 bases from V and 4 bases from J; junction bases left unmatched: 6. Germline V gene data show CDR1 as MNHNS and CDR2 as SASEGT. The CDR3 runs to 15 residues. The DNA for the CDR3 is TGTGCCAGCATTAGGGCTAGCGGGGGGTACAATGAGCAGTTCTTC. Translation: CASIRASGGYNEQFF.

This chain links TRBV5-4 with TRBJ2-1; D uncertain. Germline loops: CDR1 SGHNT, CDR2 YYREEE (reference sequence). Trimming pared 3 bases from V and 8 bases from J, leaving 9 bases between. CDR3 length: 12 residues. Here the CDR3 DNA reads TGTGCCAGCAGCTCGCCCCTGTATGAGCAGTTCTTC. The encoded protein is CASSSPLYEQFF.

The V call is TRBV5-1, the J call TRBJ2-1; TRBD1 matches at 7 bases. J lost 2 bases, V lost 4 bases, and 9 bases had no gene match. Germline CDR1 SGHRS, CDR2 YFSETQ. The CDR3 contains 16 residues. For the CDR3, the DNA is TGCGCCAGCAGCGCAACCTTGGACAGGACCTACAATGAGCAGTTCTTC. Translating it yields CASSATLDRTYNEQFF.

This clone came up once. This chain joins TRBV18 and TRBJ2-3; 8 bases line up with TRBD2. The junction had 6 bases not matched to a gene; V was cut back by 2 bases and J by 2 bases. The CDR3 consists of 16 residues. The germline gives CDR1 KGHSH, CDR2 LQKENI. Written as DNA, the CDR3 is TGTGCCAGCTCACCAATCATAGCGGGATTCACAGATACGCAGTATTTT. Protein: CASSPIIAGFTDTQYF.

The chain uses TRBV5-1 and TRBJ2-7; 7 bases are shared with TRBD1. The CDR3 contains 14 residues. Germline V gives CDR1 SGHRS, CDR2 YFSETQ. The junction had 5 bases not matched to a gene; V was cut back by 5 bases and J by 0 bases. The CDR3, as DNA: TGCGCCAGCAGACCTCGGGACAGCTCCTACGAGCAGTACTTC. It encodes CASRPRDSSYEQYF. Full variable domain (missing parts from reference TRBV5-1 and TRBJ2-7): KAGVTQTPRYLIKTRGQQVTLSCSPISGHRSVSWYQQTPGQGLQFLFEYFSETQRNKGNFPGRFSGRQFSNSRSEMNVSTLELGDSALYLCASRPRDSSYEQYFGPGTRLTVT.

The chain uses TRBV11-2 and TRBJ2-7; a possible D gene is TRBD2 (5 bases). Germline CDR1 and CDR2: SGHAT and FQNNGV. V lost 1 base and J lost 5, with 9 bases in between. The CDR3 runs 13 residues. The CDR3 sequence is CASSLVVANEQYF. The CDR3 DNA follows: TGTGCCAGCAGCTTAGTAGTAGCGAACGAGCAGTACTTC.

V gene TRBV10-3 combines with J gene TRBJ2-3, with D maybe TRBD1 (6 bases). The germline gives CDR1 ENHRY, CDR2 SYGVKD. Trimming removed 6 bases from V and 0 bases from J, with 13 bases in between. The CDR3 is 15 residues long. CDR3 residues: CAIRKTGPSTDTQYF. CDR3 coding DNA: TGTGCCATCAGGAAGACAGGACCTAGCACAGATACGCAGTATTTT.

The V call is TRBV9, the J call TRBJ2-7; D uncertain. Germline V gene data show CDR1 as SGDLS and CDR2 as YYNGEE. The CDR3 is made up of 13 amino acids. Trimming pared 4 bases from V and 7 bases from J, leaving 15 bases between. CDR3 loop: CASSTRADGEQYF. The CDR3 bases are TGTGCCAGCAGCACACGGGCAGACGGGGAGCAGTACTTC.

The chain employs TRBV10-3 and TRBJ2-1; 7 bases are shared with TRBD2. With V trimmed by 10 bases and J by 7 bases, 13 bases remained unmatched. Germline-derived CDR1 and CDR2 are ENHRY and SYGVKD. This CDR3 has 14 residues. The CDR3 sequence is CATALAASGNEQFF. The CDR3 DNA is TGTGCCACCGCCCTAGCGGCCTCGGGGAATGAGCAGTTCTTC.

In nucleotides, the CDR3 is TGTGCCAGCAGCATAACACAGGGCCTCTCTGGAAACACCATATATTTT. It is translated as CASSITQGLSGNTIYF. The chain has TRBV11-2 and TRBJ1-3; TRBD1 might be the D (6 bases). Germline loops: CDR1 SGHAT, CDR2 FQNNGV. The length of the CDR3 is 16 residues. V was clipped by 5 bases and J by 0 bases, with 14 bases between them.

CDR3 region: CASSLDGATNEKLFF. CDR3 in DNA: TGTGCCAGCAGCTTGGACGGTGCAACTAATGAAAAACTGTTTTTT. This sequence joins TRBV5-5 and TRBJ1-4; D unclear. The V and J ends lost 0 bases and 0 bases respectively, with 6 bases between them. Germline CDR1 reads SGHKS; CDR2 reads YYEKEE (reference sequence). This CDR3 is built from 15 residues.